A selection of T cell receptor beta chains follows, all from one sample in a study of cytomegalovirus exposure and HLA in healthy donors. Sequencing used immunoSEQ multiplex PCR; TCRdb keeps in-frame clones, though not all of them. Here the sample spans some 170,000 clones, roughly 81% being singletons. The material sequenced was PBMCs. Receptors were obtained from a woman younger than 30 in good health and CMV-seropositive. CDR3s include the opening cysteine and the closing phenylalanine or tryptophan. Fields, in order: J gene, V gene, D gene, CDR3 length, clone size, CDR3 DNA, CDR3 protein. D genes are given only for firm matches. The size field is filled for only some rows; it gives once, few, many or a size class.

TRBJ1-4,TRBV4-1,.,17,.,TGCGCCAGCAGCCAAGGGGGTCTCGGCGGGTGGGGTGAAAAACTGTTTTTT,CASSQGGLGGWGEKLFF
TRBJ2-7,TRBV6-5,TRBD1,12,few,TGTGCCAGCAGGACAGGGGGCTACGAGCAGTACTTC,CASRTGGYEQYF
TRBJ2-5,TRBV9,TRBD1,14,.,TGTGCCAGCAACATAGACAGGGCTGAAGAGACCCAGTACTTC,CASNIDRAEETQYF
TRBJ1-2,TRBV7-2,TRBD1,13,.,TGTGCCAGCGTCCCCGACAGGGGTGGTGGCTACACCTTC,CASVPDRGGGYTF
TRBJ2-3,TRBV2,TRBD2,13,.,TGTGCCAGCAGGACTAGCGGGACAGATACGCAGTATTTT,CASRTSGTDTQYF
TRBJ2-2,TRBV29-1,TRBD2,17,.,TGCAGCGCTAACGGACTAGCGGGGCGTTCGAACACCGGGGAGCTGTTTTTT,CSANGLAGRSNTGELFF
TRBJ1-1,TRBV5-1,.,20,.,TGCGCCAGCAGCCCCCCTGGGCGAGGGAACCAAAGGTCCCATTATACTGAAGCTTTCTTT,CASSPPGRGNQRSHYTEAFF
TRBJ2-1,TRBV9,.,20,.,TGTGCCAGCAGCGTAGTAGAGGGGGTGGGGTATCAGAGCTCCTACAATGAGCAGTTCTTC,CASSVVEGVGYQSSYNEQFF
TRBJ2-7,TRBV18,.,15,.,TGTGCCAGCTCACCACTGCCAGGGGACATCTACGAGCAGTACTTC,CASSPLPGDIYEQYF
TRBJ1-1,TRBV12-5,TRBD1,13,.,TGTGCTAGTGGTTTGGTACAGGGGACAGAAGCTTTCTTT,CASGLVQGTEAFF
TRBJ2-7,TRBV15,.,13,.,TGTGCCACCAGCAGTCTGAGCTCCTACGAGCAGTACTTC,CATSSLSSYEQYF
TRBJ2-1,TRBV15,.,11,.,TGTGCCACCAGCAGAGACTATGAGCAGTTCTTC,CATSRDYEQFF
TRBJ1-1,TRBV14,TRBD1,14,.,TGTGCCAGCAGCCAAGTGACAGGGCCCACTGAAGCTTTCTTT,CASSQVTGPTEAFF
TRBJ2-7,TRBV18,.,15,few,TGTGCCAGCTCACCGAGGCAGGGGATGACCTACGAGCAGTACTTC,CASSPRQGMTYEQYF
TRBJ2-2,TRBV11-2,TRBD1,15,.,TGTGCCAGCAGCCTCGGGGCAGGGGGCGAGGGGGAGCTGTTTTTT,CASSLGAGGEGELFF
TRBJ2-7,TRBV2,TRBD1,14,.,TGTGCCAGCACCCTGGGGACAGGGGCCTACGAGCAGTACTTC,CASTLGTGAYEQYF
TRBJ2-7,TRBV9,TRBD1,14,.,TGTGCCAGCAGCGTGGGGGACAGGGTCTACGAGCAGTACTTC,CASSVGDRVYEQYF
TRBJ2-6,TRBV30,.,15,.,TGTGCCTGGAGTGTACTCCGGGCTGGGGCCAACGTCCTGACTTTC,CAWSVLRAGANVLTF
TRBJ1-1,TRBV7-9,TRBD1,14,.,TGTGCCAGCAGCCCAGGACAGGCTGGGACTGAAGCTTTCTTT,CASSPGQAGTEAFF
TRBJ1-4,TRBV5-4,.,14,.,TGTGCCAGCAGCTTGGACAGGGCTGATGAAAAACTGTTTTTT,CASSLDRADEKLFF
TRBJ1-6,TRBV25-1,.,14,.,TGTGCCAGCAGCAGGGAAGGCCATAATTCACCCCTCCACTTT,CASSREGHNSPLHF
TRBJ2-7,TRBV7-9,.,12,.,TGTGCCAGCGGCGTTCTAGATCGCGAGCAGTACTTC,CASGVLDREQYF
TRBJ2-7,TRBV6-1,.,13,.,TGTGCCAGCAGTGACGAGGGTCTCCACGAGCAGTACTTC,CASSDEGLHEQYF
TRBJ2-3,TRBV30,TRBD2,14,once,TGTGCCTGGACTCTAGCGGGGGGGCAAGATACGCAGTATTTT,CAWTLAGGQDTQYF
TRBJ2-5,TRBV9,.,14,.,TGTGCCAGCAGCGTAGCGGTGGGGGGAGAGACCCAGTACTTC,CASSVAVGGETQYF
TRBJ2-7,TRBV7-6,TRBD1,17,once,TGTGCCAGCAGCTTAGAAGTCGGGCAGGGGGCTGCTTCCGAGCAGTACTTC,CASSLEVGQGAASEQYF
TRBJ1-1,TRBV27,.,14,.,TGTGCCAGCAGTTCCGGAACAGGGACCACTGAAGCTTTCTTT,CASSSGTGTTEAFF
TRBJ1-6,TRBV5-1,TRBD1,15,.,TGCGCCAGCAGCTCTTCCGGGACAGATAATTCACCCCTCCACTTT,CASSSSGTDNSPLHF
TRBJ2-7,TRBV29-1,TRBD1,13,.,TGCAGCGTGTCGGACAGGGTCCTTGGCGAGCAGTACTTC,CSVSDRVLGEQYF
TRBJ1-2,TRBV4-3,.,17,once,TGCGCCAGCAGCGCACTATCCTGGGACCGCGGGGGCTATGGCTACACCTTC,CASSALSWDRGGYGYTF
TRBJ1-2,TRBV10-2,.,13,.,TGCGCCAGCAGTGAATCAGGGGTGTATGGCTACACCTTC,CASSESGVYGYTF
TRBJ1-1,TRBV7-8,.,13,.,TGTGCCAGCAGCCATGTGGGCGACACTGAAGCTTTCTTT,CASSHVGDTEAFF
TRBJ1-2,TRBV15,.,15,.,TGTGCCACCAGCGAAGCCCGGGGGACGAACTATGGCTACACCTTC,CATSEARGTNYGYTF
TRBJ2-6,TRBV27,TRBD1,16,few,TGTGCCAGCAAAGGGACAGGGGGCGCTGGGGCCAACGTCCTGACTTTC,CASKGTGGAGANVLTF
TRBJ2-1,TRBV6-1,TRBD2,15,.,TGTGCCAGCAGCGACGGGACTAGCGGGGATATAAGGCAGTTCTTC,CASSDGTSGDIRQFF
TRBJ1-2,TRBV5-6,.,14,.,TGTGCCAGCAGCTTGGCCAGGGTGGGTTATGGCTACACCTTC,CASSLARVGYGYTF
TRBJ1-2,TRBV9,TRBD1,15,.,TGTGCCAGCAGCGTAGCCTCGGGACAGGGGTACGGCTACACCTTC,CASSVASGQGYGYTF
TRBJ2-5,TRBV10-1,TRBD2,19,.,TGCGCCAGCAGTCAAGGGATAGCGGGACTAACAACCAGTCGGGAGACCCAGTACTTC,CASSQGIAGLTTSRETQYF
TRBJ1-3,TRBV5-8,.,13,few,TGTGCCAGCAGGCAGGGGTCTGGAAACACCATATATTTT,CASRQGSGNTIYF
TRBJ2-7,TRBV6-5,.,14,.,TGTGCCAGCAGCCTAGGGGGGGCCTCCTACGAGCAGTACTTC,CASSLGGASYEQYF
TRBJ1-4,TRBV18,TRBD1,15,.,TGTGCCAGCTCACCGAGACAGGGATCAAATGAAAAACTGTTTTTT,CASSPRQGSNEKLFF
TRBJ2-2,TRBV25-1,.,15,.,TGTGCCAGCAGTGAACTGGAGGGGGCTGGCGGGGAGCTGTTTTTT,CASSELEGAGGELFF
TRBJ1-1,TRBV7-9,.,12,.,TGTGCCAGCACCACTCCTCTTACCGAAGCTTTCTTT,CASTTPLTEAFF
TRBJ1-2,TRBV7-7,.,18,.,TGTGCCAGCAGCCCCGGGGGGGCTCCGACCACACTTAACTATGGCTACACCTTC,CASSPGGAPTTLNYGYTF
TRBJ2-1,TRBV5-4,TRBD2,17,once,TGTGCCAGCAGACTTCATAGAGCGGGGGGGCCCTACAATGAGCAGTTCTTC,CASRLHRAGGPYNEQFF
TRBJ1-4,TRBV5-1,TRBD1,17,.,TGCGCCAGCAGCTTGGCCCTTCGGGACAGGGGCGGTGAAAAACTGTTTTTT,CASSLALRDRGGEKLFF
TRBJ2-2,TRBV7-6,TRBD1,17,few,TGTGCCAGCAGCTTAGGGGCAGGGGGTCCTGGTTCCGGGGAGCTGTTTTTT,CASSLGAGGPGSGELFF
TRBJ2-7,TRBV6-1,.,13,.,TGTGCCAGCAGTGAAGCACCAGGGGACGAGCAGTACTTC,CASSEAPGDEQYF
TRBJ1-2,TRBV5-6,.,14,.,TGTGCCAGCAGCCTCCAGGGATCACCCTATGGCTACACCTTC,CASSLQGSPYGYTF
TRBJ2-7,TRBV19,TRBD2,15,.,TGTGCCAGTAGTATAGCCAGCGGGGGACTGTACGAGCAGTACTTC,CASSIASGGLYEQYF
TRBJ2-3,TRBV19,TRBD2,15,.,TGTGCCAGTAGTCTCGTAGCGGGGGGGGTAGATACGCAGTATTTT,CASSLVAGGVDTQYF
TRBJ2-7,TRBV27,.,12,.,TGTGCCAGCAGTCACGGCGGCTACGAGCAGTACTTC,CASSHGGYEQYF
TRBJ2-5,TRBV5-4,TRBD1,16,.,TGTGCCAGCAGCAAAGGGACAGGGGCCGAGAGGGAGACCCAGTACTTC,CASSKGTGAERETQYF
TRBJ2-6,TRBV4-1,.,15,.,TGCGCCAGCAGCCGACAGCCAGTTAGGGCCAACGGCCTGACTTTC,CASSRQPVRANGLTF
TRBJ2-3,TRBV11-2,TRBD2,17,.,TGTGCCAGCAGCTTCTTACACCTAGCGGGGGTTGCAGATACGCAGTATTTT,CASSFLHLAGVADTQYF
TRBJ2-2,TRBV19,TRBD1,13,few,TGTGCCAGTTGGGACAGGGACGCGGGGGAGCTGTTTTTT,CASWDRDAGELFF
TRBJ2-5,TRBV7-6,.,14,.,TGTGCCAGCAGCCCTATTGATACTCAAGAGACCCAGTACTTC,CASSPIDTQETQYF